A selection of T cell receptor beta chains follows, all from one sample in a study of blood T cell repertoires in COVID-19. Sequencing used immunoSEQ multiplex PCR; TCRdb keeps in-frame clones, though not all of them. The sample lists around 72,000 clones, 88% occurring once. The sample taken for sequencing was peripheral blood. The receptor set was obtained from a man in his fifties with acute or convalescent COVID-19. CDR3s leave out the opening cysteine and the closing phenylalanine or tryptophan. Only part of the rows carry a size: once, few, many, or a class if the clone is expanded.

v_call	clone_size	j_call	cdr3_aa
TRBV19	.	TRBJ2-5	ASSIGLAGKGETQY
TRBV12-5	once	TRBJ1-5	ASELRTGTHSNQPQH
TRBV6-5	once	TRBJ1-2	VSSTEGVGGYT
TRBV3-1/TRBV3-2	.	TRBJ1-4	ASSPAGGTNEKLF
TRBV10-1	few	TRBJ2-5	ASSPGQGGETQY
TRBV9	.	TRBJ2-7	ASSPRTGNYEQY
TRBV7-2	.	TRBJ1-3	ASSVEPGIGNTIY
TRBV27	once	TRBJ2-3	ASSLEDGGRDTQY
TRBV24-1	.	TRBJ1-2	ATSVSGGGYT
TRBV19	.	TRBJ2-2	ASSPRGSGGRNTGELF
TRBV7-6	.	TRBJ2-2	ASSLSGGENTGELF
TRBV7-3	.	TRBJ1-1	ASSLSQATEAF
TRBV7-9	.	TRBJ1-2	ASRPRQGLGYT
TRBV6-5	.	TRBJ1-2	ASRDGTNYGYT
TRBV6-5	.	TRBJ2-2	ASRIDTSTGELF
TRBV6-1	once	TRBJ2-7	ASSEAGTLVSEQY
TRBV2	once	TRBJ2-2	ASSGYVTGELF
TRBV15	.	TRBJ2-4	ATSSVPGVAKNIQY